This TCR beta chain derives from a study of human T cells and chemical hapten exposure. TCRdb independently ran MiXCR on the RACE reads; one entry per CDR3 protein. The sample shows about 140,000 distinct CDR3 sequences, 12% of them seen only once. CDR3 length: 13 amino acids. V shed 1 base and J shed 5 bases, with 8 bases lying between them. Germline CDR1 is PRHDT and CDR2 is FYEKMQ (reference sequence). This sample's time point: patch test 2, 6 weeks after DPC sensitization. Regarding treatment: therapeutic diphenylcyclopropenone sensitization with weekly scalp DPC. The specimen was whole blood, collected in connection with sensitization to the hapten diphenylcyclopropenone (DPC). The sequence was collected from a woman in her 50s with alopecia areata. Some clones in this sample may be carry-over from other donors' samples. V gene TRBV13 combines with J gene TRBJ2-5; D is unresolved. The CDR3 nucleotides are TGTGCCAGCAGCTTAGTTCTCCGGGAGACCCAGTACTTC. The encoded protein is CASSLVLRETQYF.